This passage covers 23 T cell receptor beta chains from one sample sequenced in a study of molecular identifiers for immune sequencing clone quantification. MiXCR, run by TCRdb on the PCR reads, gives a single entry per CDR3 protein. The profile shows hundreds of thousands of distinct CDR3 sequences, about 25% of them singletons. Input material: naive CD8+ T cells from blood, with Jurkat cell RNA spiked in. Specified subset: FACS-sorted CD8+CD4-CCR7+CD45RA+ naive T cells. These receptors all stem from a human donor in good health. Some libraries in this study had Jurkat cell RNA spiked in.

As for this clonotype: It is likely a read error: a sequence one base away is far more abundant. The chain uses TRBV5-3 and TRBJ2-7, with D perhaps assigned TRBD1 or TRBD2 (5 bases each). Being an ORF, TRBV5-3 has a function that is uncertain. The CDR3 loop spans 13 amino acids. The ends were cut back, 8 bases at V and 3 bases at J, with 15 bases in the middle. In nucleotides, the CDR3 is TGTGCCAGCTGCTTGGATGGGGGCTACGAGCAGTACTTC. Its protein product is CASCLDGGYEQYF.

This clonotype was seen many times. This rearrangement joins TRBV4-3 to TRBJ1-3, with no clear D. Germline V CDR1 and CDR2: LGHNA, YSLEER. The CDR3 covers 17 residues. The ends were cut back, 0 bases at V and 0 bases at J, with 12 bases in the middle. The CDR3 DNA follows: TGCGCCAGCAGCCAAGATTTTTCCCCAGCCTCTGGAAACACCATATATTTT. This translates into CASSQDFSPASGNTIYF.

This clonotype came up a few times. The chain joins TRBV6-2 or TRBV6-3 to TRBJ2-5; 9 bases match TRBD2. Germline V gives CDR1 MNHEY, CDR2 SVGEGT. This CDR3 comprises 18 residues. J was trimmed by 2 bases and V by 2 bases; bases with no gene match: 12. The CDR3 here is CASSYPYVASGDQETQYF. Written as DNA, the CDR3 is TGTGCCAGCAGTTACCCCTACGTGGCTAGCGGGGATCAAGAGACCCAGTACTTC.

The genes are TRBV29-1 and TRBJ1-5; the D gene is possibly TRBD1 (5 bases). Germline values: CDR1 SQVTM, CDR2 ANQGSEA. CDR3 length: 15 residues. This CDR3 is CRHKGRFFRNQPQHF. The CDR3 DNA follows: TGCCGCCACAAGGGGAGATTCTTTCGTAATCAGCCCCAGCATTTT.

This clonotype has just a few counts. The chain employs TRBV5-6 and TRBJ1-1; 11 nucleotides align to TRBD1. Germline CDR1 reads SGHDT; CDR2 reads YYEEEE. V lost 4 bases, J lost 1 base, and 6 bases stayed unmatched. The length of the CDR3 is 16 residues. As DNA, the CDR3 is TGTGCCAGCAGCCTGGACAGGGGGCAACGGAACACTGAAGCTTTCTTT. It specifies CASSLDRGQRNTEAFF. Full variable domain (outside the CDR3, taken from reference TRBV5-6 and TRBJ1-1): DAGVTQSPTHLIKTRGQQVTLRCSPKSGHDTVSWYQQALGQGPQFIFQYYEEEERQRGNFPDRFSGHQFPNYSSELNVNALLLGDSALYLCASSLDRGQRNTEAFFGQGTRLTVV.

This clonotype has at least ten counts. The CDR3 nucleotides read TGTGCCAGCAGTTTTCAGAGGACTAGCGGCACAGATACGCAGTATTTT. Translated: CASSFQRTSGTDTQYF. The chain is built from TRBV12-3 or TRBV12-4 and TRBJ2-3, with 9 bases lining up with TRBD2. Trimming at V came to 3 bases and at J to 1 base, leaving 5 bases not matched to a gene. This CDR3 is built from 16 residues.

The J gene is TRBJ2-1, the V gene TRBV9, with 9 bases matching TRBD1. The length of the CDR3 is 16 residues. Germline V lookup: CDR1 SGDLS, CDR2 YYNGEE. J was trimmed by 2 bases and V by 1 base; bases with no gene match: 4. CDR3 protein: CASSVSGTGTYNEQFF. CDR3 nucleotide sequence: TGTGCCAGCAGCGTATCAGGGACAGGGACCTACAATGAGCAGTTCTTC.

As regards this clonotype: This may arise from a read error, as a much more abundant clone is one base away. This sequence joins TRBV7-9 and TRBJ2-2; TRBD1 or TRBD2 may be the D gene (5 bases each). V was clipped by 5 bases and J by 3 bases, with 16 bases between them. The CDR3 loop spans 16 amino acids. CDR1 SEHNR and CDR2 FQNEAQ come from the germline V gene (reference sequence). The CDR3 protein is CASSHNRDGYTGELFF. CDR3 DNA: TGTGCCAGCAGCCATAACCGGGACGGGTACACCGGGGAGCTGTTTTTT.

This chain uses TRBV12-3 or TRBV12-4 with TRBJ1-2; D remains unclear. The CDR3 consists of 13 residues. Trimming removed 6 bases at V and 4 bases at J, with 12 bases between. The CDR3 loop is CASSGDAFYGYTF. Here the CDR3 DNA reads TGTGCCAGCAGCGGTGACGCATTCTATGGCTACACCTTC.

The sample holds many counts of this clonotype. This chain uses TRBV12-3 or TRBV12-4 with TRBJ2-5, with D perhaps given as TRBD1 or TRBD2 (6 bases each). The ends were cut back, 3 bases at V and 5 bases at J, with 19 bases in the middle. The CDR3 has 16 amino acids. The CDR3 sequence is CASSFLGGGSQETQYF. In DNA, the CDR3 is TGTGCCAGCAGTTTCCTCGGGGGCGGGTCTCAGGAGACCCAGTACTTC.

This chain joins TRBV6-5 and TRBJ2-7; TRBD2 matches at 10 bases. Losses at the gene ends were 5 bases for V and 2 bases for J; bases not matched to a gene: 9. The CDR3 contains 16 residues. The germline CDR1 and CDR2 sequences are MNHEY and SVGAGI. This CDR3 is CASSNSGRPNPYEQYF. The CDR3 DNA follows: TGTGCCAGCAGTAATAGCGGGAGGCCTAATCCCTACGAGCAGTACTTC.

With regard to this clonotype: This may be a read error: a much more frequent sequence differs by one nucleotide. The J gene is TRBJ2-3, the V gene TRBV6-5, with TRBD2 matching 9 bases. Germline-derived CDR1 and CDR2 are MNHEY and SVGAGI. The CDR3 is 16 residues long. V lost 6 bases and J lost 5; bases outside the gene matches: 12. CDR3 loop: CASSLVGGGAKDTQYF. The CDR3 DNA reads TGTGCCAGCAGCCTAGTTGGCGGGGGGGCCAAAGATACGCAGTATTTT.

V gene TRBV6-6 combines with J gene TRBJ2-7; TRBD1 aligns across 9 bases. The CDR3 length is 13 residues. With 1 base clipped from V and 6 bases from J, the junction kept 1 base outside the gene matches. The germline V gene encodes CDR1 MNHNY and CDR2 SVGAGI (reference sequence). The CDR3 is CASSYLTGGEQYF. The CDR3 bases are TGTGCCAGCAGTTACTTGACAGGGGGCGAGCAGTACTTC.

This clonotype appeared a few times. The chain recombines TRBV4-2 with TRBJ2-7, with TRBD1 matching over 7 bases. The CDR3 contains 15 residues. The trim removed 4 bases at V and 5 bases at J, leaving 11 bases unmatched. Germline V lookup: CDR1 LGHNA, CDR2 YNFKEQ. CDR3 nucleotide sequence: TGTGCCAGCAGCCTCGGCACAGGGGCAACCGACGAGCAGTACTTC. Its protein product is CASSLGTGATDEQYF.

The chain combines TRBV30 with TRBJ2-3; tentatively, D is TRBD1 (7 bases). The germline V and J ends were trimmed by 5 bases and 2 bases, with 11 bases remaining between them. This CDR3 comprises 13 residues. Germline CDR1 reads GTSNPN; CDR2 reads SVGIG (reference sequence). The CDR3: CAWSRGDTDTQYF. CDR3 coding DNA: TGTGCCTGGTCCAGGGGGGACACAGATACGCAGTATTTT.

To note about this clonotype: The junction and the germline gene differ at one end; a read error may be behind it. The chain uses TRBV11-2 and TRBJ2-5; 8 nucleotides align to TRBD2. Germline lookup yields CDR1 SGHAT and CDR2 FQNNGV. The CDR3 totals 16 residues. The CDR3: CASSLGTSRIGETQYF. The CDR3 DNA sequence: TGTGCCAGCAGTTTAGGGACTAGTAGGATTGGAGAGACCCAGTACTTC.

This clonotype came up many times. In nucleotides, the CDR3 is TGTGCCAGCAGCCCCGATGGTCCGGGGACAGGTTACGAGCAGTACTTC. As protein: CASSPDGPGTGYEQYF. V gene TRBV5-6 combines with J gene TRBJ2-7; 8 nucleotides agree with TRBD1. V was clipped by 4 bases and J by 4 bases; unmatched bases: 13. The CDR3 has 16 residues. CDR1 SGHDT and CDR2 YYEEEE come from the germline V gene.

This clonotype was seen ten or more times. This chain connects TRBV5-1 to TRBJ1-1; tentatively, D is TRBD1 (5 bases). This CDR3 contains 16 residues. Trimming took 1 base from V and 0 from J, leaving 13 bases between them. Per the germline V gene, CDR1 is SGHRS and CDR2 is YFSETQ. The CDR3 reads CASSLWDSYMNTEAFF. CDR3 DNA sequence: TGCGCCAGCAGCTTGTGGGACTCCTATATGAACACTGAAGCTTTCTTT.

This chain joins TRBV5-4 and TRBJ2-7; D perhaps matches TRBD1 (6 bases). V lost 0 bases and J lost 0, with 10 bases in between. Germline CDR1 SGHNT, CDR2 YYREEE (reference sequence). CDR3 length: 15 amino acids. CDR3 region: CASSLGQGRSYEQYF. CDR3 in DNA: TGTGCCAGCAGCTTGGGTCAGGGGCGCTCCTACGAGCAGTACTTC.

The chain employs TRBV7-9 and TRBJ2-3; 8 nucleotides match TRBD2. The V gene end was trimmed by 0 bases and the J gene end by 1 base; junction bases not matched to a gene: 6. CDR1 SEHNR and CDR2 FQNEAQ come from the germline V gene (reference sequence). CDR3 length: 17 residues. Written as DNA, the CDR3 is TGTGCCAGCAGCTTAGCCCGACCGGGACTAGGCACAGATACGCAGTATTTT. Its translation is CASSLARPGLGTDTQYF.

This clonotype was picked up a small number of times. A much larger clone lies one base from this, so it may be a read error. CDR3 sequence reads: CAWSPGLAGKTGTQYF. For the CDR3, the DNA is TGTGCCTGGAGCCCAGGACTAGCGGGGAAGACAGGTACGCAGTATTTT. The chain couples TRBV30 to TRBJ2-3, with 12 bases identical to TRBD2. CDR3 size: 16 residues. Looked up from germline, CDR1 is GTSNPN and CDR2 is SVGIG (reference sequence).

This clonotype was counted a few times. The chain is built from TRBV12-3 or TRBV12-4 and TRBJ2-1, with D maybe TRBD2 (5 bases). There are 14 residues in the CDR3. V lost 4 bases, J lost 3 bases, and 10 bases lay in between. This chain's CDR3 is CASSSSGDYNEQFF. In DNA form, the CDR3 reads TGTGCCAGCAGTTCCAGCGGAGACTACAATGAGCAGTTCTTC.

This clonotype was counted at least ten times. J is TRBJ2-7 and V is TRBV7-2; TRBD1 might be the D (5 bases). Trimming cost V 8 bases and J 6 bases, with 17 bases left between them. CDR3 length equals 13 residues. Germline V CDR1 and CDR2: SGHTA, FQGNSA. The CDR3 protein is CASSPVSQGEQYF. CDR3 coding DNA: TGTGCCAGCTCCCCGGTCAGCCAGGGCGAGCAGTACTTC.